This T cell receptor beta chain was recorded in a study of cytomegalovirus exposure and HLA in healthy donors. In germline, CDR1 is SGHDT, CDR2 YYEEEE. The CDR3 extends over 18 amino acids. V trimming: 0 bases; J trimming: 5 bases; junction bases outside the gene matches: 16. PCR primers comprised 60 Vbeta and 13 Jbeta primers. Clones were sequenced by immunoSEQ multiplex PCR, and TCRdb holds only the in-frame ones, with some missing. The sample includes more than 150,000 clones, roughly 84% of them seen just once. This chain links TRBV5-6 with TRBJ2-5, with 7 bases aligning to TRBD1. Source material: PBMCs. This clonotype was obtained from a young woman in good health and CMV-seronegative. CDR3: CASSLASYRGISWETQYF. The CDR3 DNA is TGTGCCAGCAGCTTGGCATCCTACAGGGGAATCTCGTGGGAGACCCAGTACTTC.